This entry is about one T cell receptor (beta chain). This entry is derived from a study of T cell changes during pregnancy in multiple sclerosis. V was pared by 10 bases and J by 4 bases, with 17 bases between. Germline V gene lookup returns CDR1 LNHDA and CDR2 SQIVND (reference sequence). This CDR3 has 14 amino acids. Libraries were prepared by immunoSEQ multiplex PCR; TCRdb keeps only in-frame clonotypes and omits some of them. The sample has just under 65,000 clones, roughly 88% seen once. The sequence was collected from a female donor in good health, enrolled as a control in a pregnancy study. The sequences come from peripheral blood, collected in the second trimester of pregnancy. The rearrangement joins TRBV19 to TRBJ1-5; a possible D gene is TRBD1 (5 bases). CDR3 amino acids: CATSATVPNQPQHF. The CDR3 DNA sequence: TGTGCCACGTCGGCGACAGTTCCTAATCAGCCCCAGCATTTT.